The T cell receptor (beta chain) under discussion was sequenced for a study of human T cells and chemical hapten exposure. Time point noted: patch test 2, 6 weeks after DPC sensitization. The treatment: therapeutic diphenylcyclopropenone sensitization with weekly scalp DPC. TCRdb redid the calling of the RACE reads with MiXCR, one entry per CDR3 protein. The sample shows about 140,000 distinct CDR3 sequences, 10% to 15% of them seen only once. CDR3 length: 14 residues. Germline CDR1 DFQATT, CDR2 SNEGSKA (reference sequence). Trimming took off 0 bases at V and 4 bases at J, with 13 bases between the two ends.

The V and J genes are TRBV20-1 and TRBJ2-7; no reliable D call. The TCR comes from a woman aged 45-60 years with alopecia areata. Some clones in this sample may be carry-over from other donors' samples. The material sequenced was whole blood, taken in connection with sensitization to the hapten diphenylcyclopropenone (DPC). The CDR3 loop is CSARDLAERYEQYF. The CDR3 DNA is TGCAGTGCTAGAGACCTCGCGGAAAGATACGAGCAGTACTTC.